This T cell receptor beta chain came from a study of cytomegalovirus exposure and HLA in healthy donors. General observations from the study: Looking again later, the authors saw that most CMV-associated TCR beta chains seemed HLA-restricted.

The CDR3 length is 14 residues. Trimming cost V 4 bases and J 6 bases; bases outside gene matches: 5. Per germline, CDR1 SGDLS and CDR2 YYNGEE. Worth noting for this clone: Its specificity is unknown.

Vbeta (60) and Jbeta (13) primers were used in the PCR. Sequencing used immunoSEQ multiplex PCR; TCRdb keeps in-frame clones, though not all of them. The sample includes about 140,000 clones. The sequence was obtained from a young woman in good health and CMV-seronegative. V usage is TRBV9 and J usage is TRBJ2-2; 8 nucleotides align to TRBD2. The sequenced sample was PBMCs. The CDR3 coding sequence is TGTGCCAGCAGCCCCCCAGCGGGAGCCGGGGAGCTGTTTTTT. This translates into CASSPPAGAGELFF.